This entry features one TCR beta chain sequence. What it binds is unknown. The sample originates from a study of cytomegalovirus exposure and HLA in healthy donors. Study-level results: Later findings reportedly placed an Asian-associated ancestry cluster below the roughly 670-donor mean for N-insertions. The authors listed some 150 TCR beta chains as cytomegalovirus-associated. Testing in vitro showed a few CMV-associated chains specific for CMV antigens. Across donors, presence/absence analyses took sequencing depth to be roughly uniform.

In the PCR, 60 Vbeta and 13 Jbeta primers were used. Sequenced by immunoSEQ multiplex PCR; TCRdb stores in-frame clones only, minus some. The repertoire holds approximately 170,000 clones, 70% to 75% seen once, with more than 4.5% in the top ten. The V and J ends lost 5 bases and 6 bases respectively, with 16 bases between them. Per germline, CDR1 SNHLY and CDR2 FYNNEI. The CDR3 totals 14 residues. The V call is TRBV2, the J call TRBJ1-2, with D unclear. This TCR came from a man aged 25 to 40 in good health and CMV-seropositive. The specimen was PBMCs. The CDR3 DNA reads TGTGCCAGCAGTTCCCAAGGCGGAGGGAATGGCTACACCTTC. Translating it yields CASSSQGGGNGYTF.